Shown below are 31 T cell receptor beta chains from a single sample sequenced in a study of T-cell memory formation after mild COVID-19. Each CDR3 protein gets one entry after TCRdb re-called the 5' RACE reads with MiXCR. The table lists approximately 580,000 distinct CDR3 sequences, about 20% of them singletons, with around 12% in the top ten. The source material was PBMCs or a T cell subset sorted from them (not recorded which). These receptors all come from an adult woman who had mild COVID-19 (a few samples of this study predate the infection). Cell type and time point are not known.

At least ten counts were recorded for this clonotype. The chain is built from TRBV14 and TRBJ2-7; no clear D. The V end lost 4 bases, the J end lost 6 bases, and 13 bases lay between the germline ends. The CDR3 length is 13 residues. Germline V gene data show CDR1 as SGHDN and CDR2 as FVKESK. The CDR3 nucleotides read TGTGCCAGCAGCCCCCGCTCGCCCCCCGAGCAGTACTTC. Translating gives CASSPRSPPEQYF.

This clonotype was detected a few times. The rearrangement links TRBV5-4 to TRBJ2-1; TRBD1 aligns across 10 bases. V was clipped by 0 bases and J by 7 bases; unmatched bases: 4. The CDR3 contains 15 residues. In germline, CDR1 is SGHNT, CDR2 YYREEE (reference sequence). The CDR3 reads CASSLGQGARNEQFF. In DNA form, the CDR3 reads TGTGCCAGCAGCTTGGGACAGGGGGCGAGGAATGAGCAGTTCTTC.

In this sample, this clonotype turned up once. V usage is TRBV12-3 or TRBV12-4 and J usage is TRBJ1-5, with D tentatively TRBD1 (5 bases). The ends were cut back, 0 bases at V and 2 bases at J, with 14 bases in the middle. This CDR3 contains 17 residues. The CDR3 bases are TGTGCCAGCAGTTTAGCAGTAGGGGTAGGAGGCAATCAGCCCCAGCATTTT. It translates to CASSLAVGVGGNQPQHF.

The chain recombines TRBV25-1 with TRBJ1-2; no reliable D call. There are 13 residues in the CDR3. Germline loops: CDR1 MGHDK, CDR2 SYGVNS. V shed 0 bases and J shed 3 bases, with 5 bases lying between them. Here the CDR3 reads CASSEYTDYGYTF. The CDR3 DNA reads as TGTGCCAGCAGTGAATATACAGACTATGGCTACACCTTC.

This clonotype was found many times. The chain carries TRBV11-3 and TRBJ2-2, with TRBD2 matching 11 bases. V was pared by 4 bases and J by 7 bases, with 8 bases of the junction left unmatched. This CDR3 region has 16 residues. The germline V gene encodes CDR1 SGHNT and CDR2 YENEEA. The CDR3 here is CASSWGLAAHLGELFF. CDR3 nucleotide sequence: TGTGCCAGCAGCTGGGGACTAGCGGCTCACCTCGGGGAGCTGTTTTTT.

This clonotype has more than one count but fewer than ten. The chain recombines TRBV6-5 with TRBJ2-2; 12 bases match TRBD2. The CDR3 is 17 residues long. V lost 2 bases, J lost 4 bases, and 5 bases stayed unmatched. Germline V gene data show CDR1 as MNHEY and CDR2 as SVGAGI. The CDR3 DNA is TGTGCCAGCAGTTACCTCGGGACTAGCGGGCGCACCGGGGAGCTGTTTTTT. This sequence encodes CASSYLGTSGRTGELFF.

V and J are TRBV7-3 and TRBJ2-4, with 10 positions matching TRBD1. V dropped 5 bases and J dropped 0; count of bases not matched to a gene: 7. The CDR3 extends over 17 amino acids. Germline CDR1 SGHTA, CDR2 FQGTGA. DNA for the CDR3: TGTGCCAGCAGCAGGACGGGGACAGGGGTAGCCAAAAACATTCAGTACTTC. It codes for CASSRTGTGVAKNIQYF. The entire variable domain, with the rest obtained from reference TRBV7-3 and TRBJ2-4, is as follows: GAGVSQTPSNKVTEKGKYVELRCDPISGHTALYWYRQSLGQGPEFLIYFQGTGAADDSGLPNDRFFAVRPEGSVSTLKIQRTERGDSAVYLCASSRTGTGVAKNIQYFGAGTRLSVL.

The chain employs TRBV4-2 and TRBJ1-4, with D possibly being TRBD1 (6 bases). Looked up from germline, CDR1 is LGHNA and CDR2 is YNFKEQ. V lost 0 bases and J lost 4, with 12 bases in between. This CDR3 spans 16 amino acids. DNA for the CDR3: TGTGCCAGCAGCCAAGATCGAGGGGGACTTAATGAAAAACTGTTTTTT. It yields the protein CASSQDRGGLNEKLFF.

V and J are TRBV6-5 and TRBJ2-3; 9 nucleotides align to TRBD2. J was trimmed by 0 bases and V by 6 bases; bases with no gene match: 4. The CDR3 length is 15 residues. Per germline, CDR1 MNHEY and CDR2 SVGAGI. CDR3 sequence reads: CASRLAGTSTDTQYF. In DNA form, the CDR3 reads TGTGCCAGCAGGCTAGCGGGAACTAGCACAGATACGCAGTATTTT.

J is TRBJ2-7 and V is TRBV6-1; TRBD1 matches at 8 bases. Per germline, CDR1 MNHNS and CDR2 SASEGT. CDR3 length: 15 residues. Unmatched junction bases numbered 16, after V lost 11 bases and J lost 4 bases. The CDR3 region has the DNA TGTGCCCTACGGTGGACAGGGTCTAGGGCTTACGAGCAGTACTTC. Its translation: CALRWTGSRAYEQYF.

CDR3 protein: CASSQIQLAGVNEQFF. CDR3 DNA sequence: TGCGCCAGCAGCCAAATTCAACTAGCGGGGGTCAATGAGCAGTTCTTC. V and J are TRBV4-3 and TRBJ2-1, with TRBD2 matching 11 bases. The germline V gene has CDR1 LGHNA and CDR2 YSLEER. This CDR3 is 16 amino acids long. Trimming took 2 bases from V and 6 from J; bases not matched to a gene: 6.

This chain uses TRBV5-1 with TRBJ2-1, with TRBD2 as a possible D gene (6 bases). Per the germline V gene, CDR1 is SGHRS and CDR2 is YFSETQ. The V end was cut by 5 bases, the J end by 3 bases, with 15 bases between. This CDR3 has 15 residues. CDR3 bases: TGCGCCAGCAGTCGCGGGACCCTGGACTACAATGAGCAGTTCTTC. This encodes CASSRGTLDYNEQFF.

This clonotype was picked up a small number of times. The genes are TRBV15 and TRBJ2-3; 10 bases line up with TRBD2. Per germline, CDR1 LNHNV and CDR2 YYDKDF (reference sequence). CDR3 length: 17 residues. The ends lost 3 bases at V and 0 bases at J; junction bases unmatched: 6. CDR3 amino acids: CATSRSGRALSTDTQYF. In DNA form, the CDR3 reads TGTGCCACCAGCAGGAGCGGGAGGGCCCTTAGCACAGATACGCAGTATTTT.

The gene calls are TRBV20-1 and TRBJ2-5, with D hard to call. The CDR3 is 11 amino acids. The germline gives CDR1 DFQATT, CDR2 SNEGSKA (reference sequence). The ends were cut back, 5 bases at V and 4 bases at J, with 8 bases in the middle. The CDR3 nucleotides are TGCAGTGCTTGGTCAGGAGAGACCCAGTACTTC. Its translation is CSAWSGETQYF.

V is TRBV7-6 and J is TRBJ1-1, with D perhaps TRBD1 (5 bases). The germline V gene has CDR1 SGHVS and CDR2 FNYEAQ. This CDR3 has 14 amino acids. Trimming pared 7 bases from V and 3 bases from J, leaving 15 bases between. CDR3 sequence: CASTPEHRYTEAFF. The CDR3 nucleotides read TGTGCCAGCACCCCAGAACACAGGTACACTGAAGCTTTCTTT.

The rearrangement links TRBV10-3 to TRBJ2-7; D uncertain. V lost 5 bases and J lost 0, with 11 bases in between. Per germline, CDR1 ENHRY and CDR2 SYGVKD. The CDR3 loop spans 14 amino acids. The CDR3 protein is CAISTPEDSYEQYF. The DNA of the CDR3 is TGTGCCATCAGTACCCCCGAGGACTCCTACGAGCAGTACTTC.

This chain links TRBV6-5 with TRBJ2-3; D tentatively fits TRBD1 or TRBD2 (5 bases each). This CDR3 has 17 residues. Germline V gene sequence: CDR1 MNHEY, CDR2 SVGAGI. The V gene lost 0 bases and the J gene lost 7 bases, with 20 bases spanning the gap. CDR3 sequence: CASSYSNGAVSSNTQYF. DNA for the CDR3: TGTGCCAGCAGTTACTCAAACGGGGCGGTTTCATCAAATACGCAGTATTTT.

This clonotype showed up just a few times. The V and J genes are TRBV5-1 and TRBJ1-1, with D possibly being TRBD1 (6 bases). The CDR3 has 13 residues. V dropped 5 bases and J dropped 3 bases, with 11 bases sitting between them. Per the germline V gene, CDR1 is SGHRS and CDR2 is YFSETQ. CDR3 in DNA: TGCGCCAGCAGAAGAGGGGGGGACACTGAAGCTTTCTTT. Translation gives CASRRGGDTEAFF.

The chain uses TRBV12-3 or TRBV12-4 and TRBJ2-3, with 8 nucleotides matching TRBD2. With V trimmed by 4 bases and J by 0 bases, 9 bases remained unmatched. This CDR3 contains 17 residues. CDR3 DNA sequence: TGTGCCAGCAGTTATCGACTAGCGAGGCCTAGCACAGATACGCAGTATTTT. It translates to CASSYRLARPSTDTQYF.

DNA for the CDR3: TGTGCCAGCAGTTCGGGGCAGGCCTATAATTCACCCCTCCACTTT. It codes for CASSSGQAYNSPLHF. The chain joins TRBV12-3 or TRBV12-4 to TRBJ1-6, with D maybe TRBD1 (5 bases). Trimming stripped 4 bases from V and 2 bases from J, with 9 bases between. This CDR3 has 15 amino acids.

The rearrangement links TRBV5-4 to TRBJ2-7, with 11 bases lining up with TRBD1. The CDR3 runs to 15 residues. Germline CDR1 and CDR2: SGHNT and YYREEE (reference sequence). The trim removed 4 bases at V and 9 bases at J, leaving 12 bases unmatched. The DNA of the CDR3 is TGTGCCAGCAGCCCGATTGGGACAGGGGGATCTGGGCAGTACTTC. The encoded protein is CASSPIGTGGSGQYF. The whole variable domain, remainder taken from reference TRBV5-4 and TRBJ2-7, is ETGVTQSPTHLIKTRGQQVTLRCSSQSGHNTVSWYQQALGQGPQFIFQYYREEENGRGNFPPRFSGLQFPNYSSELNVNALELDDSALYLCASSPIGTGGSGQYFGPGTRLTVT.

The sample holds a few counts of this clonotype. The rearrangement uses TRBV12-3 or TRBV12-4 and TRBJ2-5, with 13 bases lining up with TRBD2. Trimming cost V 5 bases and J 5 bases; bases outside gene matches: 8. The CDR3 consists of 16 residues. CDR3 loop: CASSGGTSGEWETQYF. The CDR3 DNA follows: TGTGCCAGCAGTGGAGGGACTAGCGGGGAATGGGAGACCCAGTACTTC.

This sequence joins TRBV6-1 and TRBJ1-1, with TRBD1 matching over 10 bases. Germline values: CDR1 MNHNS, CDR2 SASEGT. The CDR3 is 16 amino acids. The trim removed 2 bases at V and 3 bases at J, leaving 6 bases unmatched. CDR3 sequence: CASSERDRGGYTEAFF. Written as DNA, the CDR3 is TGTGCCAGCAGTGAACGGGACAGGGGAGGTTACACTGAAGCTTTCTTT.

This clonotype was detected a few times. The V gene is TRBV20-1, the J gene TRBJ2-1, with a weak D call TRBD1 (5 bases). CDR3 length equals 16 residues. The germline gives CDR1 DFQATT, CDR2 SNEGSKA (reference sequence). Trimming cost V 1 base and J 6 bases, with 19 bases left between them. CDR3 protein: CSARGPGALRANEQFF. In DNA form, the CDR3 reads TGCAGTGCTAGAGGGCCTGGGGCCCTTAGAGCCAATGAGCAGTTCTTC.

Only a few counts were recorded for this clonotype. V is TRBV20-1 and J is TRBJ2-5, with 7 nucleotides matching TRBD2. Germline trimming cut 0 bases from V and 2 bases from J; bases unmatched to any gene: 6. This CDR3 contains 15 residues. Germline V CDR1 and CDR2: DFQATT, SNEGSKA (reference sequence). This CDR3 reads CSARDGTTVQETQYF. The CDR3 region has the DNA TGCAGTGCTAGAGATGGGACTACGGTACAAGAGACCCAGTACTTC.

This clonotype has more than one count but fewer than ten. V usage is TRBV2 and J usage is TRBJ2-5, with TRBD1 as a possible D gene (5 bases). Germline V gene data show CDR1 as SNHLY and CDR2 as FYNNEI. The CDR3 covers 11 residues. The V end lost 11 bases, the J end lost 4 bases, and 11 bases lay between the germline ends. CDR3 nucleotides: TGTGCCCCAGGGTCCAGAGAGACCCAGTACTTC. Translation gives CAPGSRETQYF.

This chain links TRBV6-2 or TRBV6-3 with TRBJ2-5, with TRBD2 matching over 12 bases. V dropped 0 bases and J dropped 5; count of bases not matched to a gene: 7. The CDR3 is 17 amino acids. Germline V gene sequence: CDR1 MNHEY, CDR2 SVGEGT. CDR3 loop: CASSYSTSGGPRETQYF. The CDR3 bases are TGTGCCAGCAGTTACTCAACTAGCGGGGGGCCCCGGGAGACCCAGTACTTC.

This chain's CDR3 is CASSFALVPRDEQYF. The CDR3 DNA sequence: TGCGCCAGCAGCTTCGCCCTAGTCCCGAGGGACGAGCAGTACTTC. The rearrangement links TRBV5-1 to TRBJ2-7; D is perhaps TRBD2 (5 bases). Germline CDR1 and CDR2: SGHRS and YFSETQ. CDR3 length: 15 residues. V was trimmed by 2 bases and J by 5 bases, leaving 17 bases between them.

V is TRBV11-3 and J is TRBJ2-1, with TRBD2 matching over 9 bases. The CDR3 has 15 amino acids. Germline lookup yields CDR1 SGHNT and CDR2 YENEEA. The V gene end was trimmed by 6 bases and the J gene end by 5 bases; junction bases not matched to a gene: 8. CDR3 sequence reads: CASSFSGSRHNEQFF. Written as DNA, the CDR3 is TGTGCCAGCAGTTTTAGCGGGAGTAGGCACAATGAGCAGTTCTTC.

This clonotype showed up many times. The chain has TRBV12-3 or TRBV12-4 and TRBJ1-2; the D is unclear. Trimming removed 1 base at V and 7 bases at J, with 10 bases between. CDR3 length: 13 residues. CDR3 loop: CASSLGLRGGYTF. The CDR3 DNA sequence: TGTGCCAGCAGTTTAGGATTGAGAGGTGGCTACACCTTC.

This clonotype was found a few times. The gene calls are TRBV18 and TRBJ1-4; D unclear. The CDR3 extends over 15 amino acids. CDR1 and CDR2 (germline): KGHSH, LQKENI. Trimming shortened V by 0 bases and J by 8 bases, and 13 bases separated the two germline ends. CDR3 region: CASSPPGKIGEKLFF. The CDR3 DNA reads as TGTGCCAGCTCACCACCCGGAAAAATAGGGGAAAAACTGTTTTTT.